A selection of T cell receptor beta chains follows, all from one sample in a study of cytotoxic CD8 clonotypes in ibrutinib-treated CLL. Method: immunoSEQ multiplex PCR; TCRdb's copy keeps in-frame clones and lacks some. The sample consists of some 81,000 clones, roughly 77% of them appearing once. Source: PBMCs, taken after 12 months of ibrutinib treatment. These receptors came from a human donor with chronic lymphocytic leukemia. The CDR3 runs from the conserved cysteine through the conserved F or W. Fields, in order: D gene, J gene, clone size, CDR3 length, V gene, CDR3 protein, CDR3 DNA. A D gene is named only where the DNA matches it firmly. Clone size is not always given. Where it is, it says once, few, many or a class for expanded clones.

>TRBD1|TRBJ1-2|NA|17|TRBV7-2
CASNRPGQRGLSYGYTF
TGTGCCAGCAACCGACCGGGACAGCGGGGGCTAAGCTATGGCTACACCTTC
>NA|TRBJ2-7|NA|12|TRBV28
CASSRGLVGQYF
TGTGCCAGCAGTCGAGGGTTAGTCGGGCAGTACTTC
>NA|TRBJ1-4|NA|14|TRBV2
CASSDRVLNEKLFF
TGTGCCAGCAGTGATAGGGTCCTGAATGAAAAACTGTTTTTT
>TRBD1|TRBJ2-1|NA|15|TRBV6-1
CAGAPGGNSYNEQFF
TGTGCCGGGGCCCCAGGGGGAAACTCCTACAATGAGCAGTTCTTC
>NA|TRBJ1-1|NA|14|TRBV10-3
CAISPGVWNTEAFF
TGTGCCATCAGCCCTGGAGTGTGGAACACTGAAGCTTTCTTT
>NA|TRBJ1-2|NA|13|TRBV9
CASSVAVSGGYTF
TGTGCCAGCAGCGTAGCGGTGTCCGGGGGCTACACCTTC
>NA|TRBJ2-7|many|16|TRBV19
CASSTERGGSPYEQYF
TGTGCCAGTAGTACCGAGAGAGGGGGTTCCCCCTACGAGCAGTACTTC
>TRBD2|TRBJ2-5|once|20|TRBV28
CASSFFPRTSGRALEETQYF
TGTGCCAGCAGTTTTTTCCCCCGGACTAGCGGGAGGGCCCTCGAGGAGACCCAGTACTTC
>NA|TRBJ1-1|medium-sized|14|TRBV9
CASSVGVQGTEAFF
TGTGCCAGCAGCGTAGGGGTCCAGGGGACTGAAGCTTTCTTT
>NA|TRBJ1-3|NA|12|TRBV6-6
CASGDSGNTIYF
TGTGCCAGCGGGGACTCTGGAAACACCATATATTTT
>NA|TRBJ2-5|NA|13|TRBV6-6
CASTGGWSETQYF
TGTGCCAGCACTGGGGGCTGGTCAGAGACCCAGTACTTC
>TRBD2|TRBJ2-3|NA|14|TRBV4-1
CATGSGRVTDTQYF
TGCGCCACCGGAAGCGGGAGAGTTACAGATACGCAGTATTTT
>NA|TRBJ2-2|few|16|TRBV6-4
CASSDGVAANTGELFF
TGTGCCAGCAGTGACGGGGTAGCGGCGAACACCGGGGAGCTGTTTTTT
>TRBD2|TRBJ2-4|NA|16|TRBV6-6
CASSYSAGGTGNIQYF
TGTGCCAGCAGTTACTCGGCGGGGGGCACTGGAAACATTCAGTACTTC
>TRBD1|TRBJ2-7|NA|14|TRBV11-2
CASSPGQRTYEQYF
TGTGCCAGCAGCCCGGGACAGAGGACCTACGAGCAGTACTTC
>TRBD1|TRBJ2-7|NA|15|TRBV5-4
CASSIRTGGPYEQYF
TGTGCCAGCAGCATCCGGACAGGGGGTCCCTACGAGCAGTACTTC
>NA|TRBJ1-1|NA|13|TRBV11-1
CASSLELNTEAFF
TGTGCCAGCAGCTTAGAGCTGAACACTGAAGCTTTCTTT
>NA|TRBJ2-3|NA|15|TRBV7-3
CASSPRGVRADTQYF
TGTGCCAGCAGCCCCAGGGGGGTTAGGGCCGATACGCAGTATTTT
>NA|TRBJ2-7|NA|13|TRBV28
CASRDPSHYEQYF
TGTGCCAGCCGGGACCCGAGTCACTACGAGCAGTACTTC
>TRBD1|TRBJ1-2|NA|15|TRBV5-6
CASSFLDRVGYGYTF
TGTGCCAGCAGCTTCTTGGACAGGGTGGGTTATGGCTACACCTTC
>NA|TRBJ1-1|NA|16|TRBV19
CASSILSCRGHTEAFF
TGTGCCAGTAGTATTTTGAGTTGTCGGGGTCACACTGAAGCTTTCTTT
>TRBD2|TRBJ2-7|NA|14|TRBV2
CASRRTSGRREQYF
TGTGCCAGCAGGAGGACTAGCGGGAGACGTGAGCAGTACTTC
>NA|TRBJ1-3|NA|11|TRBV6-6
CASSPGYTIYF
TGTGCCAGCAGCCCCGGGTACACCATATATTTT
>NA|TRBJ1-5|NA|14|TRBV27
CASSLRGGWQPQHF
TGTGCCAGCAGTCTAAGGGGAGGCTGGCAGCCCCAGCATTTT
>NA|TRBJ1-3|NA|15|TRBV19
CASGLGWLSGNTIYF
TGTGCCAGTGGGCTCGGCTGGCTCTCTGGAAACACCATATATTTT
>NA|TRBJ2-2|NA|15|TRBV27
CASKSPGTTPGELFF
TGTGCCAGCAAGTCCCCAGGCACCACCCCCGGGGAGCTGTTTTTT
>NA|TRBJ2-5|NA|15|TRBV4-3
CASSQEWAGQETQYF
TGCGCCAGCAGCCAAGAGTGGGCGGGGCAAGAGACCCAGTACTTC
>NA|TRBJ2-5|medium-sized|13|TRBV13
CASSPDYGETQYF
TGTGCCAGCAGCCCCGACTATGGAGAGACCCAGTACTTC
>NA|TRBJ2-1|NA|14|TRBV2
CASEAESSYNEQFF
TGTGCCAGCGAAGCGGAGAGCTCCTACAATGAGCAGTTCTTC
>TRBD2|TRBJ2-5|NA|13|TRBV6-1
CASSGRTRGTQYF
TGTGCCAGCAGCGGTCGGACTAGAGGGACCCAGTACTTC
>NA|TRBJ1-6|NA|15|TRBV2
CASSTQPEYNSPLHF
TGTGCCAGCAGCACTCAGCCTGAGTATAATTCACCCCTCCACTTT
>TRBD1|TRBJ2-4|NA|14|TRBV19
CASSRGDRANIQYF
TGTGCCAGTAGTCGGGGGGACAGGGCCAACATTCAGTACTTC
>TRBD2|TRBJ2-1|NA|14|TRBV28
CASSPGTSPGEQFF
TGTGCCAGCAGTCCGGGGACTAGCCCCGGGGAGCAGTTCTTC
>NA|TRBJ2-7|few|14|TRBV2
CASSETRGRGEQYF
TGTGCCAGCAGTGAAACACGAGGTAGGGGCGAGCAGTACTTC
>NA|TRBJ2-7|NA|13|TRBV5-6
CASSLGWSYEQYF
TGTGCCAGCAGCTTGGGTTGGTCCTACGAGCAGTACTTC
>NA|TRBJ2-7|NA|14|TRBV9
CASSVGGATYEQYF
TGTGCCAGCAGCGTAGGGGGGGCCACCTACGAGCAGTACTTC
>TRBD1|TRBJ1-2|NA|16|TRBV7-2
CASSFGQGARRIGYTF
TGTGCCAGCAGCTTCGGACAGGGGGCGCGAAGGATTGGCTACACCTTC
>TRBD2|TRBJ2-1|NA|15|TRBV4-2
CASSPLAGDVHEQFF
TGTGCCAGCAGCCCACTAGCGGGGGATGTGCATGAGCAGTTCTTC
>TRBD1|TRBJ2-3|NA|14|TRBV7-2
CASSWTGGTDTQYF
TGTGCCAGCAGCTGGACAGGGGGCACAGATACGCAGTATTTT
>NA|TRBJ2-5|NA|15|TRBV28
CASSFRGGGQETQYF
TGTGCCAGCAGTTTCCGGGGAGGGGGACAGGAGACCCAGTACTTC